Below are 23 T cell receptor beta chains sequenced from a single sample in a study of cytomegalovirus exposure and HLA in healthy donors. Primers for the PCR totalled 60 Vbeta and 13 Jbeta. This table comes from immunoSEQ multiplex PCR, and its TCRdb copy is limited to in-frame clones, with some not included. The data hold some 170,000 clones, with about 9% observed a single time. Sequences were obtained from PBMCs. The receptors originated from a woman younger than 45 in good health and CMV-seropositive.

This clone showed up just a few times. J is TRBJ1-1 and V is TRBV5-5; a possible D gene is TRBD1 (5 bases). V lost 6 bases, J lost 7 bases, and 22 bases lay in between. The CDR3 is 15 residues long. Germline CDR1 and CDR2: SGHKS and YYEKEE (reference sequence). The CDR3 DNA is TGTGCCAGCACATGGGCAGGGCTCGGGGGTAATGAAGCTTTCTTT. This sequence encodes CASTWAGLGGNEAFF. Supplemented by reference TRBV5-5 and TRBJ1-1, the full variable domain reads DAGVTQSPTHLIKTRGQQVTLRCSPISGHKSVSWYQQVLGQGPQFIFQYYEKEERGRGNFPDRFSARQFPNYSSELNVNALLLGDSALYLCASTWAGLGGNEAFFGQGTRLTVV.

The J gene is TRBJ2-7, the V gene TRBV7-8; possibly TRBD2 for D (6 bases). Germline V gives CDR1 SGHVS, CDR2 FQNEAQ. This CDR3 region has 12 residues. For the CDR3, the DNA is TGTGCTACGGGGACTCTTCAGTACGAGCAGTACTTC. It encodes CATGTLQYEQYF.

This clone was counted between two and nine times. The chain carries TRBV7-6 and TRBJ2-1, with 8 nucleotides matching TRBD2. From germline, CDR1 is SGHVS and CDR2 FNYEAQ. Trimming took 4 bases from V and 9 from J; bases not matched to a gene: 2. The CDR3 loop spans 12 amino acids. CDR3 nucleotide sequence: TGTGCCAGCAGCTACAGCGGGGGTGAGCAGTTCTTC. As protein: CASSYSGGEQFF.

This clone showed up just a few times. The gene calls are TRBV11-3 and TRBJ1-1, with D tentatively TRBD1 (6 bases). This CDR3 spans 13 amino acids. V was clipped by 5 bases and J by 8 bases, with 15 bases between them. Germline CDR1 SGHNT, CDR2 YENEEA. The CDR3 region is CASSLGRTGEAFF. The CDR3 DNA reads TGTGCCAGCAGCCTTGGCAGAACAGGGGAAGCTTTCTTT.

This clone was seen only a few times. The chain couples TRBV7-9 to TRBJ2-7; the match to TRBD1 covers 7 bases. V gave up 7 bases and J gave up 2 bases; unmatched junction bases: 8. Germline CDR1 and CDR2: SEHNR and FQNEAQ (reference sequence). The CDR3 spans 14 residues. For the CDR3, the DNA is TGTGCCAGCACCTATGCCGGGACAGCCTACGAGCAGTACTTC. Amino acids: CASTYAGTAYEQYF.

This clone has only a few counts. The chain uses TRBV5-1 and TRBJ2-5; D not certain. The CDR3 has 13 amino acids. Per germline, CDR1 SGHRS and CDR2 YFSETQ. V was shortened by 2 bases and J by 5 bases, with 10 bases between the two germline ends. CDR3 sequence (DNA): TGCGCCAGCAGCTTTGTACTTTTCGAGACCCAGTACTTC. Protein sequence: CASSFVLFETQYF.

This chain links TRBV5-1 with TRBJ2-6; D perhaps matches TRBD2 (6 bases). The CDR3 is made up of 16 amino acids. The V end lost 0 bases, the J end lost 1 base, and 8 bases lay between the germline ends. Per germline, CDR1 SGHRS and CDR2 YFSETQ. For the CDR3, the DNA is TGCGCCAGCAGCTTGGAACGGGGGTCTGGGGCCAACGTCCTGACTTTC. Protein sequence: CASSLERGSGANVLTF. Full variable domain (outside the CDR3, taken from reference TRBV5-1 and TRBJ2-6): KAGVTQTPRYLIKTRGQQVTLSCSPISGHRSVSWYQQTPGQGLQFLFEYFSETQRNKGNFPGRFSGRQFSNSRSEMNVSTLELGDSALYLCASSLERGSGANVLTFGAGSRLTVL.

The chain is built from TRBV4-1 and TRBJ2-1; 9 positions match TRBD2. J gave up 2 bases and V 0 bases, and 8 bases lay outside the gene matches. The CDR3 has 18 amino acids. Germline-derived CDR1 and CDR2 are MGHRA and YSYEKL. The CDR3 bases are TGCGCCAGCAGCCAAGACCGTCGCGGGAGGGCCCCCTACAATGAGCAGTTCTTC. This sequence encodes CASSQDRRGRAPYNEQFF.

The genes are TRBV7-3 and TRBJ2-3; 7 bases agree with TRBD2. CDR3 length: 14 residues. The germline V gene has CDR1 SGHTA and CDR2 FQGTGA. V lost 4 bases, J lost 0 bases, and 1 base stayed unmatched. The CDR3, as DNA: TGTGCCAGCAGCTGGGACTACAGCACAGATACGCAGTATTTT. This translates into CASSWDYSTDTQYF.

This clone was seen only a few times. The chain couples TRBV13 to TRBJ1-2; 7 bases align to TRBD1. Unmatched junction bases numbered 10, after V lost 5 bases and J lost 7 bases. The CDR3 contains 14 residues. Germline values: CDR1 PRHDT, CDR2 FYEKMQ (reference sequence). CDR3 coding DNA: TGTGCCAGCAGCCGCCCCGACAGGGCTACTGGCTACACCTTC. This codes for CASSRPDRATGYTF.

This clone was counted between two and nine times. The rearrangement joins TRBV7-6 to TRBJ2-7; the D gene is possibly TRBD1 (6 bases). Germline CDR1 is SGHVS and CDR2 is FNYEAQ. V dropped 4 bases and J dropped 3 bases, with 13 bases sitting between them. CDR3 length equals 14 residues. This CDR3 reads CASSSRGRIYEQYF. CDR3 nucleotides: TGTGCCAGCAGCTCAAGGGGGAGAATCTACGAGCAGTACTTC.

This clone occurred a few times. The J gene is TRBJ2-7, the V gene TRBV5-4, with 14 positions matching TRBD2. Germline assignment: CDR1 SGHNT and CDR2 YYREEE (reference sequence). This CDR3 is 18 amino acids long. V shed 3 bases, J shed 6 bases, and the junction held 14 bases outside the gene matches. The CDR3 DNA reads as TGTGCCAGCAGCTCCAGGACTAGCGGGAGGACGGTTGGTAGCGAGCAGTACTTC. Protein: CASSSRTSGRTVGSEQYF.

This clone was counted only a few times. The conserved final phenylalanine or tryptophan is absent from the CDR3, which likely points to a read error. V and J are TRBV7-7 and TRBJ2-2, with 7 nucleotides matching TRBD2. Looked up from germline, CDR1 is SSHAT and CDR2 is FNYEAQ (reference sequence). Trimming removed 0 bases from V and 1 base from J; junction bases left unmatched: 2. This CDR3 comprises 16 residues. Written as DNA, the CDR3 is TGTGCCAGCAGCTTAGCGGCTAGCGGGAACACCGGGGAGCTGTTTTCT. Translated: CASSLAASGNTGELFS.

In this sample, this clone turned up a few times. The CDR3 sequence: CASSHGLAEGNEQFF. The CDR3 DNA is TGTGCTAGTTCTCATGGACTAGCGGAGGGGAATGAGCAGTTCTTC. The chain uses TRBV12-5 and TRBJ2-1; 10 bases agree with TRBD2. This CDR3 comprises 15 residues. V gave up 8 bases and J gave up 7 bases; unmatched junction bases: 11. From germline, CDR1 is LGHNT and CDR2 FRNRAP.

This clone was found a few times. The gene calls are TRBV5-1 and TRBJ2-2, with TRBD1 as a possible D gene (5 bases). The CDR3 totals 15 residues. The V and J ends lost 1 base and 2 bases respectively, with 9 bases between them. Germline V gene data show CDR1 as SGHRS and CDR2 as YFSETQ. The CDR3 is CASSLQGHNTGELFF. The CDR3 region has the DNA TGCGCCAGCAGCTTGCAGGGCCATAACACCGGGGAGCTGTTTTTT.

The chain joins TRBV15 to TRBJ2-7; 7 nucleotides match TRBD1. This CDR3 is 14 amino acids long. The germline V gene encodes CDR1 LNHNV and CDR2 YYDKDF (reference sequence). Germline trimming cut 0 bases from V and 3 bases from J; bases unmatched to any gene: 2. CDR3 sequence reads: CATSRDSGGYEQYF. The DNA of the CDR3 is TGTGCCACCAGCAGAGATTCAGGGGGCTACGAGCAGTACTTC.

This clone was observed at least ten times. J is TRBJ2-3 and V is TRBV15; 9 positions agree with TRBD2. The CDR3 is 13 amino acids. Germline assignment: CDR1 LNHNV and CDR2 YYDKDF (reference sequence). J lost 2 bases, V lost 8 bases, and 2 bases had no gene match. For the CDR3, the DNA is TGTGCCACCGGGACTAGCAACACAGATACGCAGTATTTT. Its protein product is CATGTSNTDTQYF.

CDR3 amino acids: CASSVEGGQGIRDEQYF. As DNA, the CDR3 is TGTGCCAGCAGCGTAGAAGGCGGACAGGGTATACGGGACGAGCAGTACTTC. The chain joins TRBV9 to TRBJ2-7, with 8 positions matching TRBD1. The CDR3 is 17 residues long. The junction had 13 bases not matched to a gene; V was cut back by 0 bases and J by 5 bases. Germline CDR1 and CDR2: SGDLS and YYNGEE. Full variable domain (rest looked up from reference TRBV9 and TRBJ2-7): DSGVTQTPKHLITATGQRVTLRCSPRSGDLSVYWYQQSLDQGLQFLIQYYNGEERAKGNILERFSAQQFPDLHSELNLSSLELGDSALYFCASSVEGGQGIRDEQYFGPGTRLTVT.

V gene TRBV4-2 combines with J gene TRBJ2-7; a possible D gene is TRBD2 (7 bases). The CDR3 is 16 amino acids. Germline CDR1 is LGHNA and CDR2 is YNFKEQ. V dropped 2 bases and J dropped 7 bases, with 21 bases sitting between them. CDR3 in amino acids: CASSQYWGGASEEQYF. As DNA, the CDR3 is TGTGCCAGCAGCCAATATTGGGGGGGCGCTTCAGAAGAGCAGTACTTC.

This clone was counted a few times. The chain couples TRBV5-4 to TRBJ2-3, with TRBD1 matching over 7 bases. The V gene's germline CDR1 is SGHNT and CDR2 YYREEE (reference sequence). V lost 4 bases, J lost 2 bases, and 7 bases stayed unmatched. This CDR3 is built from 15 residues. The CDR3 DNA reads TGTGCCAGCAGCCCCAGACAGGGAACCACAGATACGCAGTATTTT. The encoded protein is CASSPRQGTTDTQYF.

The chain is built from TRBV30 and TRBJ2-7; 9 positions agree with TRBD1. The CDR3 spans 16 residues. The V gene's germline CDR1 is GTSNPN and CDR2 SVGIG (reference sequence). V was pared by 7 bases and J by 2 bases, with 15 bases of the junction left unmatched. The CDR3 nucleotides are TGTGCCTTCTTAACTAATACCGGGACAGGGACCTACGAGCAGTACTTC. Translation: CAFLTNTGTGTYEQYF.

The table lists this clone with a few counts. CDR3 amino acids: CASSLSLGTDTQYF. CDR3 coding DNA: TGCGCCAGCAGCTTGAGTCTAGGCACAGATACGCAGTATTTT. The chain combines TRBV5-1 with TRBJ2-3; D is unclear. The CDR3 covers 14 residues. Germline CDR1 SGHRS, CDR2 YFSETQ. V lost 1 base and J 1 base, leaving 7 bases between the germline ends.

This clone occurred a few times. The J gene is TRBJ2-5, the V gene TRBV7-9, with D maybe TRBD2 (6 bases). V lost 2 bases, J lost 6 bases, and 19 bases lay in between. CDR1 is SEHNR, CDR2 FQNEAQ, per germline (reference sequence). This CDR3 is built from 16 residues. The CDR3 reads CASSLSSAGRLKTQYF. In DNA, the CDR3 is TGTGCCAGCAGCTTAAGCTCGGCGGGGCGCCTAAAGACCCAGTACTTC.